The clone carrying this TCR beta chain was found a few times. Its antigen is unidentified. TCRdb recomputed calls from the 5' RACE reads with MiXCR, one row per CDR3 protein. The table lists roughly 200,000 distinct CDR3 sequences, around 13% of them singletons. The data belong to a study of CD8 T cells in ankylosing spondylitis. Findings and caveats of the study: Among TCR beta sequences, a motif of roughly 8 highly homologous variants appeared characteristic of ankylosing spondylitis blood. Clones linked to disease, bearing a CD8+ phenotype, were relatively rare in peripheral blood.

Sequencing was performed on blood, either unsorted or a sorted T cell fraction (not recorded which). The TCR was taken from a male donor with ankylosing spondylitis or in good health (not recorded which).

CDR3 bases: TGTGCCAGCCTACACCCCGTTTACAATGAGCAGTTCTTC. Its protein is CASLHPVYNEQFF. The rearrangement uses TRBV6-1 and TRBJ2-1; D remains ambiguous. Trimming stripped 8 bases from V and 4 bases from J, with 12 bases between. The CDR3 contains 13 residues. Germline V lookup: CDR1 MNHNS, CDR2 SASEGT.